This record concerns one T cell receptor beta chain sequence. The antigen is not known. This sample stems from a study of T-cell memory formation after mild COVID-19. Study-wide background: TCR clusters mostly belonged to single donors.

General study results and limits: The pre-infection memory compartment contained some responding clones, suggesting cross-reactive memory joined.

Constant-segment-primed 5'RACE gave TCR alpha and TCR beta cDNA libraries with sample barcodes and UMIs. TCRdb reanalysed the 5' RACE reads using MiXCR and keeps one entry per CDR3 protein. The sample gives around 420,000 distinct CDR3 sequences, roughly 26% of which show up once; around 8.1% is in the top ten. Germline CDR1 and CDR2: MNHNY and SVGAGI (reference sequence). Deletions cut 4 bases from V and 2 bases from J, with 11 bases between. The length of the CDR3 is 14 residues. This chain uses TRBV6-6 with TRBJ1-2; D not resolved. Sequenced sample: PBMCs or a T cell subset sorted from them (not recorded which). The clonotype originates from an adult woman who had mild COVID-19 (a few samples of this study predate the infection). Cell type and time point are not known. For the CDR3, the DNA is TGTGCCAGCAGTTCTTCCCAAGAGAACTATGGCTACACCTTC. Translating it yields CASSSSQENYGYTF.